This TCR beta chain appears in the sequencing data of a study of blood T cell repertoires in COVID-19. The overall study: Some COVID-19 samples were acute and others convalescent; all came from the United States, Italy and Spain. T cells, B-cell-depleted T cells, or PBMCs supplied cDNA or gDNA.

CDR1 is SGDLS and CDR2 is YYNGEE in the germline V gene. Trimming removed 0 bases from V and 1 base from J; junction bases left unmatched: 2. This CDR3 region has 15 residues. Original handling: Reference gene primer amplification gave nucleated cell count estimates. Libraries were prepared by immunoSEQ multiplex PCR; TCRdb keeps only in-frame clonotypes and omits some of them. V and J calls and clone size are those listed in that table; D and trimming were worked out from the DNA. The table lists some 350,000 clones, 90% to 95% of them singletons. This clone occurred once. This receptor was obtained from a woman under 30 who had recovered from COVID-19. The sequenced material came from peripheral blood. This rearrangement joins TRBV9 to TRBJ2-3; 7 bases are shared with TRBD1. The CDR3 bases are TGTGCCAGCAGCGTAGGGACAGGTCGCACAGATACGCAGTATTTT. Residues: CASSVGTGRTDTQYF. Full variable domain (rest looked up from reference TRBV9 and TRBJ2-3): DSGVTQTPKHLITATGQRVTLRCSPRSGDLSVYWYQQSLDQGLQFLIQYYNGEERAKGNILERFSAQQFPDLHSELNLSSLELGDSALYFCASSVGTGRTDTQYFGPGTRLTVL.